Presented here are 9 T cell receptor beta chains from one specimen sequenced in a study of blood T cell repertoires in COVID-19. Profiled with immunoSEQ multiplex PCR; TCRdb holds only in-frame clones, not every one. The repertoire holds 200,000 to 300,000 clones, with 70% to 90% as singletons. Sequencing was performed on peripheral blood. The receptors shown here come from a man between 50 and 59 years old with COVID-19, enrolled during active disease.

The rearrangement uses TRBV3-1 (or the pseudogene TRBV3-2) and TRBJ2-3; 8 bases line up with TRBD2. The CDR3 extends over 17 amino acids. Germline V CDR1 and CDR2: LGHDT, YNNKEL (reference sequence). The J segment lost 0 bases and the V segment lost 2 bases, leaving 7 bases of the junction unmatched. The CDR3 DNA is TGTGCCAGCAGCCAACATGGAACTAGCGGAAGCACAGATACGCAGTATTTT. Protein: CASSQHGTSGSTDTQYF.

As DNA, the CDR3 is TGTGCCAGCTCCGAAAACGCAGTAAAATATAGCAATCAGCCCCAGCATTTT. Translation: CASSENAVKYSNQPQHF. The rearrangement links TRBV5-6 to TRBJ1-5; no definite D call. Germline CDR1 is SGHDT and CDR2 is YYEEEE. The V gene lost 7 bases and the J gene lost 0 bases, with 20 bases spanning the gap. This CDR3 contains 17 residues.

The chain uses TRBV5-1 and TRBJ2-1; 9 nucleotides match TRBD1. CDR3 length equals 16 residues. Germline V gene lookup returns CDR1 SGHRS and CDR2 YFSETQ. V was clipped by 4 bases and J by 0 bases; unmatched bases: 5. The CDR3 DNA follows: TGCGCCAGCAGCGGAGGACAGGGGAGCTCCTACAATGAGCAGTTCTTC. Translated, it gives CASSGGQGSSYNEQFF.

This rearrangement joins TRBV2 to TRBJ2-7; D is perhaps TRBD1 (6 bases). This CDR3 contains 13 residues. V was clipped by 8 bases and J by 3 bases, with 14 bases between them. Germline lookup yields CDR1 SNHLY and CDR2 FYNNEI. The CDR3 region is CASGTSRGYEQYF. The DNA of the CDR3 is TGTGCCAGCGGGACAAGCCGGGGCTACGAGCAGTACTTC. The variable domain in full, with the rest retrieved from reference TRBV2 and TRBJ2-7, is EPEVTQTPSHQVTQMGQEVILRCVPISNHLYFYWYRQILGQKVEFLVSFYNNEISEKSEIFDDQFSVERPDGSNFTLKIRSTKLEDSAMYFCASGTSRGYEQYFGPGTRLTVT.

This chain connects TRBV18 to TRBJ1-6, with a tentative D call TRBD1 (5 bases). The CDR3 sequence is 14 residues long. Germline CDR1 is KGHSH and CDR2 is LQKENI. V was pared by 3 bases and J by 10 bases, with 13 bases between. The CDR3 spells CASSPPQGSSPLHF. CDR3 in DNA: TGTGCCAGCTCACCCCCGCAGGGTAGCTCACCCCTCCACTTT.

This clone was counted between two and nine times. The gene calls are TRBV3-1 (or the pseudogene TRBV3-2) and TRBJ2-3, with TRBD1 identical over 8 bases. Trimming cost V 3 bases and J 4 bases; bases outside gene matches: 6. Germline assignment: CDR1 LGHDT and CDR2 YNNKEL (reference sequence). The length of the CDR3 is 15 residues. Written as DNA, the CDR3 is TGTGCCAGCAGCCAGACAGGGGTGGGAGCAGATACGCAGTATTTT. This encodes CASSQTGVGADTQYF.

The gene calls are TRBV7-2 and TRBJ1-1; D gene uncertain. The germline CDR1 and CDR2 sequences are SGHTA and FQGNSA. CDR3 size: 13 residues. With 1 base removed from V and 3 bases from J, the gap between germline ends came to 6 bases. Here the CDR3 DNA reads TGTGCCAGCAGCTTAGATCCGTACACTGAAGCTTTCTTT. Translated, it gives CASSLDPYTEAFF. Full variable domain (remainder filled in from reference TRBV7-2 and TRBJ1-1): GAGVSQSPSNKVTEKGKDVELRCDPISGHTALYWYRQSLGQGLEFLIYFQGNSAPDKSGLPSDRFSAERTGGSVSTLTIQRTQQEDSAVYLCASSLDPYTEAFFGQGTRLTVV.

The V and J genes are TRBV30 and TRBJ1-6, with 8 positions matching TRBD1. Germline trimming cut 3 bases from V and 8 bases from J; bases unmatched to any gene: 3. The CDR3 loop spans 13 amino acids. Germline V gene lookup returns CDR1 GTSNPN and CDR2 SVGIG (reference sequence). The CDR3 DNA sequence: TGTGCCTGGAGAGTGGACAGGGATTCACCCCTCCACTTT. It is translated as CAWRVDRDSPLHF.

J is TRBJ2-7 and V is TRBV7-9; 7 nucleotides line up with TRBD1. Germline trimming cut 5 bases from V and 1 base from J; bases unmatched to any gene: 5. Germline-derived CDR1 and CDR2 are SEHNR and FQNEAQ (reference sequence). The CDR3 has 14 residues. The CDR3 nucleotides are TGTGCCAGCAGCCCTTCGGGACAGTCCTACGAGCAGTACTTC. This translates into CASSPSGQSYEQYF.